This is a list of T cell receptor beta chains from one sample in a study of post-analysis software for immune sequencing data. TCRdb reprocessed the PCR reads with MiXCR, giving one entry per CDR3 protein. Of 600,000 to 700,000 distinct CDR3 sequences listed, approximately 60% are singletons. Input material: blood. The origin of the receptors is a girl aged 2 to 10 with multiple sclerosis. CDR3s include the opening cysteine and the closing phenylalanine or tryptophan.

cdr3_length,v_call,j_call,cdr3_aa
16,TRBV4-3,TRBJ1-2,CASSQVEGFLNYGYTF
17,TRBV6-5,TRBJ2-3,CASSYSSAGGSTDTQYF
15,TRBV3-1,TRBJ2-5,CASSSAGGYQETQYF
14,TRBV7-2,TRBJ2-2,CASSLGLGTGELFF
19,TRBV4-1,TRBJ2-1,CASSHPPGELAGGPDEQFF
17,TRBV5-1,TRBJ2-1,CASSSGLAGGSYNEQFF
17,TRBV12-3/TRBV12-4,TRBJ2-3,CASNLGTSGARTDTQYF
13,TRBV25-1,TRBJ2-7,CASSAGISYEQYF
14,TRBV5-1,TRBJ1-1,CASSLVRGETEAFF
16,TRBV27,TRBJ2-1,CASSRLATSGYNEQFF
14,TRBV29-1,TRBJ2-3,CSVSEDRVLDTQYF
15,TRBV20-1,-,CSARDLTGGAETQYF
15,TRBV5-1,TRBJ2-6,CASSLWEAGNGVLTF
16,TRBV27,TRBJ1-2,CASSPLGFGQLGGYTF
15,TRBV20-1,TRBJ2-3,CSANGGGGGTDTQYF
15,TRBV20-1,TRBJ2-3,CSARDEKRSTDTQYF
13,TRBV29-1,TRBJ1-2,CSANLRGLDGYTF
16,TRBV29-1,TRBJ2-4,CSVELPSILAKNIQYF
17,TRBV7-9,TRBJ2-7,CASSLVRQTGMLDEQYF
12,TRBV7-2,TRBJ2-5,CASSLYPETQYF
15,TRBV20-1,TRBJ2-5,CSAIPGQGVWETQYF
15,TRBV28,TRBJ1-5,CASSFYGDYGQPQHF
14,TRBV5-1,TRBJ2-1,CASSGTEIYNEQFF
17,TRBV5-6,TRBJ2-1,CASSLRTSGSLYNEQFF
15,TRBV29-1,TRBJ1-2,CSVGQGRLWHYGYTF
14,TRBV6-5,TRBJ1-2,CASSYSYRNYGYTF
14,TRBV20-1,TRBJ2-7,CSARGPRTDYEQYF
15,TRBV3-1,TRBJ2-5,CASSQDLAKQETQYF
14,TRBV6-5,TRBJ1-1,CASSGTRLNTEAFF
16,TRBV18,TRBJ2-5,CASSPPRPRLGETQYF
13,TRBV7-2,TRBJ2-3,CASSPEGRDTQYF
16,TRBV20-1,TRBJ2-1,CSAARGLAGVGQEQFF
12,TRBV29-1,TRBJ2-7,CSVVTNSYEQYF
13,TRBV20-1,TRBJ2-7,CSAPRGSSLEQYF
14,TRBV2,TRBJ2-5,CAGGRELLQETQYF
16,TRBV2,TRBJ2-7,CASSDITSDRAYEQYF
17,TRBV5-1,TRBJ1-3,CASSSWVSGAIGNTIYF
15,TRBV28,TRBJ1-1,CASSPGQGFNTEAFF
13,TRBV2,TRBJ2-1,CASRSGSNNEQFF
13,TRBV29-1,TRBJ1-2,CSVGGTSNYGYTF
12,TRBV4-1,TRBJ2-4,CASSQDRGRQYF
14,TRBV10-3,TRBJ2-1,CAIGRDTAYNEQFF
16,TRBV7-3,TRBJ2-3,CGSSPRGGRVTDTQYF
15,TRBV5-1,TRBJ1-2,CASKLQGATHYGYTF
12,TRBV29-1,TRBJ1-2,CSVAGQGVGYTF
10,TRBV29-1,TRBJ2-1,CSVDQGEQFF
13,TRBV12-3/TRBV12-4,TRBJ1-1,CASSIQTGREAFF
15,TRBV6-1,TRBJ2-5,CASSGVSGRTWEQYF
16,TRBV27,TRBJ2-1,CASRAIGQGGYNEQFF